One sample yielded the 5 T cell receptor beta chains listed below, sequenced in a study of T cell repertoires in cytomegalovirus infection. TCRdb re-derived calls from the reads in MiXCR, one entry per CDR3 protein. The repertoire includes some 680,000 distinct CDR3 sequences, less than 40% of them detected once, and 2.8% sits in the top ten. The sample taken for sequencing was PBMCs. Receptor source: a human donor in good health (CMV status not recorded). Some clones in this sample may be carry-over from other donors' samples.

The chain recombines TRBV11-2 with TRBJ2-7; a weak D match, TRBD2 (5 bases). Germline CDR1 and CDR2: SGHAT and FQNNGV. V lost 5 bases, J lost 2 bases, and 13 bases lay in between. This CDR3 has 14 residues. CDR3 sequence (DNA): TGTGCCAGCAGCACGCGAGGAGGAACCTACGAGCAGTACTTC. Translated: CASSTRGGTYEQYF.

The chain uses TRBV20-1 and TRBJ1-2; D is unresolved. Germline V lookup: CDR1 DFQATT, CDR2 SNEGSKA (reference sequence). V gave up 5 bases and J gave up 3 bases, with 10 bases separating them. The CDR3 extends over 12 amino acids. The CDR3 DNA follows: TGCAGTGCTTGGCGGGTTGACTATGGCTACACCTTC. Protein sequence: CSAWRVDYGYTF.

The rearrangement joins TRBV5-6 to TRBJ2-1; D not resolved. Per germline, CDR1 SGHDT and CDR2 YYEEEE. V lost 1 base, J lost 9 bases, and 17 bases lay in between. The CDR3 sequence is 15 residues long. The CDR3, as DNA: TGTGCCAGCAGCTTGAGATGGGCAGGAGCACGTGAGCAGTTCTTC. Translating it yields CASSLRWAGAREQFF.

This clonotype was seen a few times. This rearrangement joins TRBV20-1 to TRBJ2-5; D gene ambiguous. V shed 6 bases and J shed 3 bases, with 8 bases lying between them. The germline V gene encodes CDR1 DFQATT and CDR2 SNEGSKA (reference sequence). This CDR3 comprises 11 residues. The CDR3 coding sequence is TGCAGTGCCAGGAAAAAAGAGACCCAGTACTTC. Its protein product is CSARKKETQYF.

This chain connects TRBV14 to TRBJ2-7; 9 positions agree with TRBD2. Trimming cost V 7 bases and J 4 bases; bases outside gene matches: 17. CDR3 length: 17 amino acids. Germline values: CDR1 SGHDN, CDR2 FVKESK. The CDR3 DNA reads as TGTGCCAGCAATGGGGGTAGCGGGAGTAGGGGAAGGTACGAGCAGTACTTC. Translation gives CASNGGSGSRGRYEQYF.